The sample holds a few counts of the clone carrying this TCR beta chain. Its antigen is unidentified. A much larger clone sits a single nucleotide away, making a read error possible. This entry comes from a study of blood T cells in healthy people across ages. The use of a sample-barcoded 5' primer and a J-beta primer mix characterized a second PCR of about 7 to 12 cycles. TCRdb independently ran MiXCR on the 5' RACE reads; one entry per CDR3 protein. The sample lists hundreds of thousands of distinct CDR3 sequences; about 34% were seen once. The CDR3 contains 14 residues. The J segment lost 5 bases and the V segment lost 4 bases, leaving 6 bases of the junction unmatched. CDR1 is ENHRY, CDR2 SYGVKD, per germline. Total RNA, at least 5.5 micrograms per sample, came from PBMCs. Study-level points and caveats: Among T cells, TCR beta diversity per million cells dropped roughly linearly as age rose. TCR beta diversity correlated strongly with naive T cell percentage.

Sequencing input: blood. The chain links TRBV10-3 to TRBJ2-7; 9 bases agree with TRBD1. The sequence derives from a woman over 75 in good health. CDR3 sequence: CAISVGTGWDEQYF. In DNA, the CDR3 is TGTGCCATCAGTGTCGGGACAGGGTGGGACGAGCAGTACTTC.